The 5 T cell receptor beta chains below were found in one sample sequenced in a study of cytomegalovirus exposure and HLA in healthy donors. Amplification used 60 Vbeta primers and 13 Jbeta primers. TCRdb's copy holds only in-frame clones and misses some; the assay was immunoSEQ multiplex PCR. The data show 120,000 or so clones, more than 70% seen once. The sequenced sample consisted of PBMCs. These receptors were taken from a woman between 45 and 65 years old in good health and CMV-seropositive.

The chain uses TRBV14 and TRBJ2-1; TRBD2 matches at 11 bases. V trimming: 4 bases; J trimming: 2 bases; junction bases outside the gene matches: 10. CDR1 and CDR2 (germline): SGHDN, FVKESK. CDR3 length: 18 residues. This CDR3 is CASSRTSGRSSPYNEQFF. In DNA, the CDR3 is TGTGCCAGCAGCCGCACTAGCGGGAGATCGAGTCCCTACAATGAGCAGTTCTTC.

This chain uses TRBV21-1 with TRBJ1-1; TRBD1 is taken as the D call from the table, unchecked against the DNA. TRBV21-1 constitutes a pseudogene. The CDR3 consists of 15 residues. CDR3 DNA: TGTGCCAGCAGCACCCGGACAGGGAGGAGCACTGAAGCTTTCTTT. It yields the protein CASSTRTGRSTEAFF.

The V and J genes are TRBV7-2 and TRBJ2-2; D is undetermined. This CDR3 is 14 amino acids long. The germline V gene encodes CDR1 SGHTA and CDR2 FQGNSA. V was trimmed by 0 bases and J by 2 bases, leaving 4 bases between them. CDR3 DNA: TGTGCCAGCAGCTTAGCCCTAAACACCGGGGAGCTGTTTTTT. Encoded protein: CASSLALNTGELFF.

V usage is TRBV5-1 and J usage is TRBJ2-7; 9 bases line up with TRBD1. Germline loops: CDR1 SGHRS, CDR2 YFSETQ. With V trimmed by 6 bases and J by 0 bases, 4 bases remained unmatched. This CDR3 has 14 residues. The CDR3 region is CASIQGQGSYEQYF. CDR3 sequence (DNA): TGCGCCAGCATCCAGGGACAGGGCTCCTACGAGCAGTACTTC.

This chain connects TRBV11-2 to TRBJ2-5; 8 bases fit TRBD1. This CDR3 is built from 15 residues. Germline CDR1 is SGHAT and CDR2 is FQNNGV. V shed 5 bases, J shed 5 bases, and the junction held 10 bases outside the gene matches. CDR3 DNA: TGTGCCAGCAGCGGCGGACAGGGCGACGTGGAGACCCAGTACTTC. Its protein is CASSGGQGDVETQYF.